This T cell receptor beta chain was identified in a study of control samples from healthy donors and cancer patients. The data were produced by immunoSEQ multiplex PCR, yet TCRdb's version contains in-frame clones alone and is incomplete. The table has 60,000 to 65,000 clones, roughly 85% seen once. V lost 7 bases and J 4 bases, leaving 17 bases between the germline ends. Germline-derived CDR1 and CDR2 are SNHLY and FYNNEI. The CDR3 extends over 15 amino acids. This rearrangement joins TRBV2 to TRBJ1-5, with D possibly TRBD1 on 6 matching bases. The material sequenced was blood. This TCR came from a middle-aged man in good health. The CDR3 loop is CASNRLTGYNQPQHF. For the CDR3, the DNA is TGTGCCAGCAACCGCCTGACAGGTTATAATCAGCCCCAGCATTTT.